The next 4 T cell receptor beta chains were all read from a single sample in a study of T cells in Graves' hyperthyroidism and ophthalmopathy. RNA transcripts were the template for amplifying TCR beta CDR3 regions. The study used the HTBI primer set for a first-round RT-PCR of the TCR CDR3. Each CDR3 protein is one row after TCRdb ran MiXCR on the multiplex PCR reads. Among roughly 720,000 distinct CDR3 sequences listed, approximately 15% were seen once. Sequenced: blood. These receptors were taken from a man over 45 with Graves' hyperthyroidism.

There are a few counts of this clonotype. The CDR3 loop is CASTKMGSGANVLTF. CDR3 nucleotides: TGTGCCAGCACAAAGATGGGGTCTGGGGCCAACGTCCTGACTTTC. V usage is TRBV27 and J usage is TRBJ2-6; D is ambiguous. V was clipped by 7 bases and J by 1 base, with 11 bases between them. Looked up from germline, CDR1 is MNHEY and CDR2 is SMNVEV (reference sequence). The CDR3 is 15 residues long.

The sample holds many counts of this clonotype. The chain links TRBV20-1 to TRBJ2-1; 8 bases align to TRBD2. Unmatched junction bases numbered 14, after V lost 3 bases and J lost 7 bases. The CDR3 sequence is 16 residues long. Per germline, CDR1 DFQATT and CDR2 SNEGSKA (reference sequence). The CDR3 protein is CSASGLTGGPWNEQFF. CDR3 DNA sequence: TGCAGTGCTAGTGGTCTGACGGGAGGGCCCTGGAATGAGCAGTTCTTC.

This clonotype was seen ten or more times. This chain joins TRBV28 and TRBJ2-7, with 8 bases lining up with TRBD1. The germline CDR1 and CDR2 sequences are MDHEN and SYDVKM. The junction had 13 bases not matched to a gene; V was cut back by 3 bases and J by 6 bases. The CDR3 sequence is 16 residues long. CDR3 residues: CASSFQTGTGLFEQYF. DNA of the CDR3: TGTGCCAGCAGTTTTCAAACAGGGACAGGACTATTCGAGCAGTACTTC.

This clonotype was counted only a few times. The chain carries TRBV7-6 and TRBJ2-5, with D possibly TRBD1 on 5 matching bases. The germline gives CDR1 SGHVS, CDR2 FNYEAQ. The CDR3 consists of 16 residues. Trimming removed 2 bases from V and 4 bases from J, with 17 bases in between. The CDR3, as DNA: TGTGCCAGCAGCTTATTGGTCTCAGGGTGGGGAGAGACCCAGTACTTC. Translated, it gives CASSLLVSGWGETQYF.